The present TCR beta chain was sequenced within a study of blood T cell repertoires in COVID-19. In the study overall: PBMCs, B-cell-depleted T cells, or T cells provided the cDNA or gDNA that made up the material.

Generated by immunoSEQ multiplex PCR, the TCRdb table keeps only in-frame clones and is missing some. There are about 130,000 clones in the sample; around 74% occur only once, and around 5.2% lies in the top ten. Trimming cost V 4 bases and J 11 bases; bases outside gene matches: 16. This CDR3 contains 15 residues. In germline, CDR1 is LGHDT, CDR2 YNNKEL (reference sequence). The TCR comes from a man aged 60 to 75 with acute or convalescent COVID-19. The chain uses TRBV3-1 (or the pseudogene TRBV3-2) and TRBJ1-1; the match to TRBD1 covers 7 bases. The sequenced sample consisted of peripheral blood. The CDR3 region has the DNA TGTGCCAGCAGCCCCGAGGGGGCACCGAAGGTTATCGCTTTCTTT. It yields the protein CASSPEGAPKVIAFF.